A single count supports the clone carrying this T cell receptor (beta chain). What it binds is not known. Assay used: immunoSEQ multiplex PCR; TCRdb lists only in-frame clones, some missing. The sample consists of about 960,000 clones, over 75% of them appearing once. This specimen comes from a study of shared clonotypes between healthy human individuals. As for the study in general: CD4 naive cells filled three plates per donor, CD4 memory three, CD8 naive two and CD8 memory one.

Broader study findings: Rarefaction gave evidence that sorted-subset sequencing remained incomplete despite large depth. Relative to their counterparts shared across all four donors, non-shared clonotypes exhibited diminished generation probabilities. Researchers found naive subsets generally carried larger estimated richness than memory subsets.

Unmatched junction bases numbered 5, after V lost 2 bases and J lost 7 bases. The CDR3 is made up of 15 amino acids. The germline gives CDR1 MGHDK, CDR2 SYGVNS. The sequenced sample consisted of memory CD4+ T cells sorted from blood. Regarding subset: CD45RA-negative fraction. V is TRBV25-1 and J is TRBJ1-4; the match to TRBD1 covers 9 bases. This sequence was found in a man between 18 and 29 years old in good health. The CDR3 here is CASSEAGTGSEKLFF. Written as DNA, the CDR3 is TGTGCCAGCAGTGAAGCCGGGACAGGGAGTGAAAAACTGTTTTTT.